This TCR beta chain appears in the sequencing data of a study of T cell responses to AZD1222 COVID-19 vaccine. As to this clone: Its target is not known.

Method: immunoSEQ multiplex PCR; TCRdb's copy keeps in-frame clones and lacks some. The sample has around 140,000 clones, more than 70% seen once. Germline loops: CDR1 LNHNV, CDR2 YYDKDF (reference sequence). The CDR3 covers 19 residues. Trimming cost V 4 bases and J 3 bases; bases outside gene matches: 16. Second doses were pooled across both intervals (about 4 or about 12 weeks). Study-wide results and caveats: The sample set comprised mostly white British donors with more females, and clonal diversity was possibly underestimated. The breadth and depth of Spike-specific TCRs increased once two AZD1222 doses had been given. As reported, nearly half of all spike-specific TCRs target variant regions that are unmutated.

The specimen comprised peripheral blood, sampled 28 days after the second AZD1222 dose. This receptor was obtained from an adult who received the AZD1222 COVID-19 vaccine. The chain is built from TRBV15 and TRBJ2-2; 8 bases line up with TRBD2. The CDR3 region has the DNA TGTGCCACCAGCACAACCCGGGGGGGAGAAGTATACGACACCGGGGAGCTGTTTTTT. This gives the protein CATSTTRGGEVYDTGELFF.